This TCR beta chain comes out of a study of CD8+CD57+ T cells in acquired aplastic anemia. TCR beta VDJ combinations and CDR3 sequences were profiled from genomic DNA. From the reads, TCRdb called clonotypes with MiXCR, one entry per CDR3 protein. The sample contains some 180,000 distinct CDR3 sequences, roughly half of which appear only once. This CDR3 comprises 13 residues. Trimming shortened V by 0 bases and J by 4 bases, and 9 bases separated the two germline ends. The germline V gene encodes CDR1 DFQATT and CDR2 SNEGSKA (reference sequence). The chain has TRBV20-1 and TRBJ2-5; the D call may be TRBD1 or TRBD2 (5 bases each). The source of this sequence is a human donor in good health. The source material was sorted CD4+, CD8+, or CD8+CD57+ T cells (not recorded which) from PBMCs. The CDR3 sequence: CSARDIGGETQYF. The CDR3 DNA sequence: TGCAGTGCTAGAGATATTGGGGGAGAGACCCAGTACTTC.